One and the same sample provided the 6 T cell receptor beta chains below, sequenced in a study of blood T cell repertoires in COVID-19. Profiled with immunoSEQ multiplex PCR; TCRdb holds only in-frame clones, not every one. This repertoire shows tens of thousands of clones, roughly nine tenths found once; its top ten account for over 0.95%. Sequenced material: peripheral blood. These receptors originate from a man between 60 and 70 years old with acute or convalescent COVID-19.

This CDR3 is CASRIDRIYGYTF. The CDR3 DNA is TGTGCCAGCAGAATTGACAGAATCTATGGCTACACCTTC. This chain links TRBV7-9 with TRBJ1-2, with D tentatively TRBD1 (5 bases). With 6 bases removed from V and 4 bases from J, the gap between germline ends came to 12 bases. The CDR3 loop spans 13 amino acids. Germline V gene lookup returns CDR1 SEHNR and CDR2 FQNEAQ (reference sequence).

The chain joins TRBV7-3 to TRBJ2-1, with D perhaps matching TRBD2 (6 bases). V lost 3 bases, J lost 0 bases, and 12 bases lay in between. The V gene's germline CDR1 is SGHTA and CDR2 FQGTGA. The CDR3 covers 16 residues. CDR3 amino acids: CASSLRGGDSYNEQFF. CDR3 bases: TGTGCCAGCAGCTTGAGGGGAGGTGACTCCTACAATGAGCAGTTCTTC.

The chain joins TRBV19 to TRBJ1-3; a weak D match, TRBD1 (5 bases). Per the germline V gene, CDR1 is LNHDA and CDR2 is SQIVND (reference sequence). Trimming took off 7 bases at V and 2 bases at J, with 15 bases between the two ends. The CDR3 has 15 residues. CDR3 region: CASTRAGVTGNTIYF. The CDR3 bases are TGTGCCAGTACTAGGGCGGGGGTGACTGGAAACACCATATATTTT. The full variable domain, its missing parts supplied by reference TRBV19 and TRBJ1-3, is DGGITQSPKYLFRKEGQNVTLSCEQNLNHDAMYWYRQDPGQGLRLIYYSQIVNDFQKGDIAEGYSVSREKKESFPLTVTSAQKNPTAFYLCASTRAGVTGNTIYFGEGSWLTVV.

The rearrangement joins TRBV2 to TRBJ2-2, with 9 bases identical to TRBD1. Per germline, CDR1 SNHLY and CDR2 FYNNEI. Trimming cost V 4 bases and J 6 bases; bases outside gene matches: 3. The CDR3 has 14 residues. In DNA form, the CDR3 reads TGTGCCAGCAGTGCAAGGACAGGGGCCGGGGAGCTGTTTTTT. This gives the protein CASSARTGAGELFF. The complete variable domain, with remaining parts taken from reference TRBV2 and TRBJ2-2, reads EPEVTQTPSHQVTQMGQEVILRCVPISNHLYFYWYRQILGQKVEFLVSFYNNEISEKSEIFDDQFSVERPDGSNFTLKIRSTKLEDSAMYFCASSARTGAGELFFGEGSRLTVL.

CDR3 in DNA: TGTGCCAGCAGTATAAGCACCGGGGAGGATCAGCCCCAGCATTTT. Translating gives CASSISTGEDQPQHF. The chain carries TRBV6-5 and TRBJ1-5; D unresolved. Trimming took 5 bases from V and 5 from J, leaving 16 bases between them. The CDR3 sequence is 15 residues long. Germline CDR1 MNHEY, CDR2 SVGAGI.

This sequence joins TRBV11-2 and TRBJ2-7; 9 bases are shared with TRBD1. The CDR3 is 13 amino acids. Germline CDR1 reads SGHAT; CDR2 reads FQNNGV. After removal of 3 bases from V and 5 bases from J, the junction contained 2 bases not matched to a gene. CDR3 region: CASSFGQGNEQYF. The DNA of the CDR3 is TGTGCCAGCAGCTTTGGACAGGGGAACGAGCAGTACTTC.